These 30 T cell receptor beta chains originate from one sample sequenced in a study of T-cell memory formation after mild COVID-19. TCRdb recomputed calls from the 5' RACE reads with MiXCR, one row per CDR3 protein. The sample lists about 360,000 distinct CDR3 sequences; roughly 14% were seen once. Source material: PBMCs or a T cell subset sorted from them (not recorded which). Receptor source: a man aged 18 to 30 who had mild COVID-19 (a few samples of this study predate the infection). Cell type and time point are not known.

This chain connects TRBV5-1 to TRBJ2-5; a possible D gene is TRBD2 (6 bases). Trimming cost V 0 bases and J 5 bases, with 11 bases left between them. CDR3 length: 14 residues. Germline V CDR1 and CDR2: SGHRS, YFSETQ. CDR3 nucleotide sequence: TGCGCCAGCAGCTTGGCGTCGGGGGTGGAGACCCAGTACTTC. Its protein product is CASSLASGVETQYF.

The chain couples TRBV20-1 to TRBJ2-7; possibly TRBD1 for D (6 bases). From germline, CDR1 is DFQATT and CDR2 SNEGSKA (reference sequence). The CDR3 covers 13 residues. V was shortened by 3 bases and J by 5 bases, with 14 bases between the two germline ends. The CDR3, as DNA: TGCAGTGCTAGTTCCACAGGGATCCACGAGCAGTACGTC. Protein sequence: CSASSTGIHEQYV.

In this sample, this clonotype turned up a few times. The V and J genes are TRBV20-1 and TRBJ1-1; 7 bases align to TRBD1. The CDR3 has 11 residues. Trimming took 4 bases from V and 4 from J; bases not matched to a gene: 0. The germline gives CDR1 DFQATT, CDR2 SNEGSKA (reference sequence). This CDR3 is CSATGGTEAFF. CDR3 coding DNA: TGCAGTGCTACAGGGGGCACTGAAGCTTTCTTT.

This clonotype was detected only a few times. The chain links TRBV29-1 to TRBJ1-1; D call uncertain. The CDR3 runs 13 residues. The germline CDR1 and CDR2 sequences are SQVTM and ANQGSEA. V was pared by 6 bases and J by 2 bases, with 13 bases between. The CDR3 sequence is CSVADGANTEAFF. The CDR3 coding sequence is TGCAGCGTCGCCGACGGTGCTAACACTGAAGCTTTCTTT.

This clonotype was counted only a few times. The gene calls are TRBV19 and TRBJ2-1; D is unresolved. V was clipped by 9 bases and J by 5 bases, with 14 bases between them. Germline CDR1 is LNHDA and CDR2 is SQIVND (reference sequence). CDR3 length equals 13 residues. CDR3 loop: CASLRLSDNEQFF. CDR3 sequence (DNA): TGTGCCAGCCTACGACTGTCCGACAATGAGCAGTTCTTC.

This clonotype came up a few times. The chain combines TRBV10-3 with TRBJ2-7, with TRBD1 matching over 8 bases. The germline CDR1 and CDR2 sequences are ENHRY and SYGVKD. The CDR3 loop spans 16 amino acids. With V trimmed by 1 base and J by 6 bases, 11 bases remained unmatched. The CDR3 DNA sequence: TGTGCCATCAGTGAGTGGGCAGGGGGCGAGGGGTTCGAGCAGTACTTC. Protein: CAISEWAGGEGFEQYF.

This clonotype appeared a few times. The rearrangement uses TRBV5-5 and TRBJ2-2; 8 nucleotides agree with TRBD1. V lost 3 bases, J lost 5 bases, and 9 bases stayed unmatched. The germline V gene encodes CDR1 SGHKS and CDR2 YYEKEE (reference sequence). The CDR3 runs 16 residues. Written as DNA, the CDR3 is TGTGCCAGCAGCTCGATCAGGGGGCACGAAACCGGGGAGCTGTTTTTT. This gives the protein CASSSIRGHETGELFF. Full variable domain (outside the CDR3, taken from reference TRBV5-5 and TRBJ2-2): DAGVTQSPTHLIKTRGQQVTLRCSPISGHKSVSWYQQVLGQGPQFIFQYYEKEERGRGNFPDRFSARQFPNYSSELNVNALLLGDSALYLCASSSIRGHETGELFFGEGSRLTVL.

The chain has TRBV7-9 and TRBJ1-6; weak D call: TRBD1 (5 bases). The germline V gene encodes CDR1 SEHNR and CDR2 FQNEAQ (reference sequence). The length of the CDR3 is 13 residues. The V and J ends lost 5 bases and 8 bases respectively, with 10 bases between them. CDR3 protein: CASSGWGDSPLHF. The DNA for the CDR3 is TGTGCCAGCAGCGGCTGGGGGGATTCACCCCTCCACTTT. The full variable domain, rest sourced from reference TRBV7-9 and TRBJ1-6, is DTGVSQNPRHKITKRGQNVTFRCDPISEHNRLYWYRQTLGQGPEFLTYFQNEAQLEKSRLLSDRFSAERPKGSFSTLEIQRTEQGDSAMYLCASSGWGDSPLHFGNGTRLTVT.

The chain links TRBV5-4 to TRBJ2-5; D gene uncertain. V was trimmed by 3 bases and J by 2 bases, leaving 11 bases between them. The germline V gene has CDR1 SGHNT and CDR2 YYREEE (reference sequence). This CDR3 is built from 14 residues. The CDR3 reads CASSSSTVQETQYF. For the CDR3, the DNA is TGTGCCAGCAGCTCATCTACCGTTCAAGAGACCCAGTACTTC. The variable domain in full, completed from reference TRBV5-4 and TRBJ2-5, reads ETGVTQSPTHLIKTRGQQVTLRCSSQSGHNTVSWYQQALGQGPQFIFQYYREEENGRGNFPPRFSGLQFPNYSSELNVNALELDDSALYLCASSSSTVQETQYFGPGTRLLVL.

There are many counts of this clonotype. J is TRBJ2-3 and V is TRBV29-1, with D unclear. Trimming removed 4 bases at V and 0 bases at J, with 11 bases between. The CDR3 runs to 14 residues. Germline CDR1 is SQVTM and CDR2 is ANQGSEA. CDR3 in amino acids: CSVVFQASTDTQYF. The CDR3 DNA reads TGCAGCGTTGTCTTCCAGGCAAGCACAGATACGCAGTATTTT.

This clonotype was counted a few times. The J gene is TRBJ1-2, the V gene TRBV5-1, with D hard to call. Germline values: CDR1 SGHRS, CDR2 YFSETQ. This CDR3 has 14 amino acids. V was trimmed by 1 base and J by 2 bases, leaving 9 bases between them. This CDR3 reads CASSLTAINYGYTF. CDR3 bases: TGCGCCAGCAGCTTGACAGCCATAAACTATGGCTACACCTTC.

At least ten counts were recorded for this clonotype. An end of the junction differs from the germline gene, which may be a read error. The genes are TRBV12-3 or TRBV12-4 and TRBJ2-5; the D is unclear. The CDR3 is 13 residues long. CDR3 region: CASSLRAPETQYF. The CDR3, as DNA: TGTGCCAGTAGTTTAAGGGCCCCAGAGACCCAGTACTTC.

This clonotype was counted a few times. The rearrangement uses TRBV5-1 and TRBJ2-3; TRBD2 matches 8 bases. The germline CDR1 and CDR2 sequences are SGHRS and YFSETQ. The trim removed 5 bases at V and 6 bases at J, leaving 14 bases unmatched. The CDR3 has 16 residues. The CDR3 coding sequence is TGCGCCAGCAGGGACGCCGGGCGGGGGGTTCCGGATACGCAGTATTTT. Translating gives CASRDAGRGVPDTQYF.

This chain connects TRBV12-5 to TRBJ1-6; TRBD1 aligns across 7 bases. There are 21 residues in the CDR3. Germline assignment: CDR1 LGHNT and CDR2 FRNRAP. V lost 3 bases, J lost 0 bases, and 17 bases stayed unmatched. The CDR3: CASGFLLPTRTGSSYNSPLHF. The CDR3 DNA reads TGTGCTAGTGGTTTTCTCCTACCCACTCGGACAGGTAGCTCCTATAATTCACCCCTCCACTTT.

This clonotype appeared a few times. J is TRBJ2-7 and V is TRBV12-3 or TRBV12-4, with D uncertain. This CDR3 has 14 residues. The germline V and J ends were trimmed by 7 bases and 0 bases, with 13 bases remaining between them. The CDR3 sequence is CASTLAGSSYEQYF. For the CDR3, the DNA is TGTGCCAGCACGCTCGCTGGTTCCTCCTACGAGCAGTACTTC.

This chain uses TRBV3-1 with TRBJ1-4; D not certain. Between the trimmed V and J ends, which lost 0 bases and 8 bases, there was a span of 10 bases. CDR1 and CDR2 (germline): LGHDT, YNNKEL (reference sequence). There are 14 residues in the CDR3. In DNA, the CDR3 is TGTGCCAGCAGCCAAGAAGCCGAGGGCGAAAAACTGTTTTTT. It codes for CASSQEAEGEKLFF.

This clonotype has just a few counts. This chain uses TRBV18 with TRBJ2-2, with TRBD1 matching 7 bases. Trimming removed 8 bases from V and 4 bases from J; junction bases left unmatched: 7. The CDR3 is made up of 14 amino acids. Per germline, CDR1 KGHSH and CDR2 LQKENI. This chain's CDR3 is CASLRAGGTGELFF. DNA for the CDR3: TGTGCCAGCCTACGAGCAGGGGGCACCGGGGAGCTGTTTTTT.

The chain joins TRBV7-3 to TRBJ2-3; D not resolved. The germline V gene has CDR1 SGHTA and CDR2 FQGTGA. The CDR3 consists of 13 residues. The V end was cut by 5 bases, the J end by 4 bases, with 10 bases between. The chain's CDR3 is CASSTSTADTQYF. For the CDR3, the DNA is TGTGCCAGCAGCACCTCGACGGCAGATACGCAGTATTTT. The full variable domain, rest sourced from reference TRBV7-3 and TRBJ2-3, is GAGVSQTPSNKVTEKGKYVELRCDPISGHTALYWYRQSLGQGPEFLIYFQGTGAADDSGLPNDRFFAVRPEGSVSTLKIQRTERGDSAVYLCASSTSTADTQYFGPGTRLTVL.

V is TRBV29-1 and J is TRBJ2-1, with D perhaps TRBD2 (6 bases). Germline loops: CDR1 SQVTM, CDR2 ANQGSEA. The V end lost 6 bases, the J end lost 10 bases, and 13 bases lay between the germline ends. The CDR3 contains 11 residues. Here the CDR3 reads CSVPEGKEQFF. CDR3 bases: TGCAGCGTCCCGGAGGGGAAGGAGCAGTTCTTC.

The rearrangement joins TRBV4-3 to TRBJ1-1, with 7 nucleotides matching TRBD1. The CDR3 runs to 17 residues. Germline V gene lookup returns CDR1 LGHNA and CDR2 YSLEER. V dropped 4 bases and J dropped 1; count of bases not matched to a gene: 12. The CDR3 loop is CASSPGGTGTPNTEAFF. CDR3 nucleotide sequence: TGCGCCAGCAGCCCAGGGGGGACCGGGACACCGAACACTGAAGCTTTCTTT.

This clonotype was found a few times. J is TRBJ1-5 and V is TRBV4-3; 7 nucleotides line up with TRBD1. The CDR3 consists of 14 residues. V gave up 3 bases and J gave up 9 bases; unmatched junction bases: 8. Germline V gene data show CDR1 as LGHNA and CDR2 as YSLEER. The DNA for the CDR3 is TGCGCCAGCAGCCATGTGACAGGGCAGTGGCCCCAGCATTTT. Translating it yields CASSHVTGQWPQHF.

The chain is built from TRBV6-2 or TRBV6-3 and TRBJ1-2, with D hard to call. Germline CDR1 and CDR2: MNHEY and SVGEGT. V was clipped by 2 bases and J by 4 bases, with 14 bases between them. There are 15 residues in the CDR3. The CDR3 here is CASSYGLDSFYGYTF. In DNA form, the CDR3 reads TGTGCCAGCAGTTACGGGTTAGATTCTTTCTATGGCTACACCTTC.

A few counts support this clonotype. The rearrangement uses TRBV28 and TRBJ2-5; tentative D call: TRBD2 (6 bases). The CDR3 has 16 residues. Germline CDR1 is MDHEN and CDR2 is SYDVKM. Trimming removed 2 bases at V and 2 bases at J, with 15 bases between. The CDR3 DNA follows: TGTGCCAGCAGTTTAGCGGGCGGGGCCTTACAAGAGACCCAGTACTTC. The encoded protein is CASSLAGGALQETQYF.

There are a few counts of this clonotype. V and J are TRBV7-6 and TRBJ2-7, with 10 bases fitting TRBD1. CDR1 is SGHVS and CDR2 is FNYEAQ in the germline V gene. The junction had 3 bases not matched to a gene; V was cut back by 1 base and J by 3 bases. This CDR3 spans 15 amino acids. The CDR3 loop reads CASSLGQGAFYEQYF. CDR3 nucleotides: TGTGCCAGCAGCTTAGGACAGGGGGCTTTCTACGAGCAGTACTTC.

This clonotype was observed at least ten times. This chain links TRBV19 with TRBJ2-2; 13 nucleotides line up with TRBD2. The trim removed 5 bases at V and 4 bases at J, leaving 4 bases unmatched. The V gene's germline CDR1 is LNHDA and CDR2 SQIVND (reference sequence). CDR3 length: 16 amino acids. CDR3 nucleotides: TGTGCCAGTAGTTCCGGACTAGCGGGGGTCACCGGGGAGCTGTTTTTT. Its translation is CASSSGLAGVTGELFF.

The V call is TRBV18, the J call TRBJ1-1; 7 nucleotides match TRBD1. CDR3 size: 15 residues. Looked up from germline, CDR1 is KGHSH and CDR2 is LQKENI. The V segment lost 6 bases and the J segment 3 bases; nucleotides outside the gene matches: 10. The CDR3 loop reads CASSRAVGTDTEAFF. The DNA of the CDR3 is TGTGCCAGCTCTCGCGCGGTAGGGACAGACACTGAAGCTTTCTTT.

V gene TRBV5-1 combines with J gene TRBJ2-3, with D unresolved. The germline V and J ends were trimmed by 1 base and 0 bases, with 12 bases remaining between them. Germline CDR1 reads SGHRS; CDR2 reads YFSETQ. The CDR3 is 16 amino acids. CDR3 DNA: TGCGCCAGCAGCTTGATGGTGAGAACTAGCACAGATACGCAGTATTTT. Translation: CASSLMVRTSTDTQYF.

There are a few counts of this clonotype. The genes are TRBV19 and TRBJ2-7; 7 positions match TRBD1. Trimming cost V 5 bases and J 0 bases; bases outside gene matches: 7. Germline loops: CDR1 LNHDA, CDR2 SQIVND (reference sequence). The CDR3 is made up of 15 amino acids. In DNA form, the CDR3 reads TGTGCCAGTAGTGCCGGGACAGCGAGCTCCTACGAGCAGTACTTC. This codes for CASSAGTASSYEQYF.

This clonotype has a count of ten or more. V usage is TRBV20-1 and J usage is TRBJ2-3; D may be TRBD2 (7 bases). CDR1 DFQATT and CDR2 SNEGSKA come from the germline V gene (reference sequence). Trimming shortened V by 6 bases and J by 5 bases, and 12 bases separated the two germline ends. The CDR3 length is 12 residues. The CDR3 spells CSAGGPGDTQYF. In DNA form, the CDR3 reads TGCAGTGCCGGGGGGCCAGGAGATACGCAGTATTTT.

Many counts were recorded for this clonotype. The rearrangement uses TRBV3-1 and TRBJ2-5, with D maybe TRBD2 (6 bases). The CDR3 contains 15 residues. Germline V gene sequence: CDR1 LGHDT, CDR2 YNNKEL (reference sequence). V dropped 2 bases and J dropped 0 bases, with 10 bases sitting between them. This CDR3 reads CASSQQRGYQETQYF. The CDR3 DNA reads as TGTGCCAGCAGCCAACAACGGGGGTACCAAGAGACCCAGTACTTC.